Below, one T cell receptor (beta chain) is given with its context. The data originate from a study of blood T cell repertoires in COVID-19. Study-level background: Material from acute and convalescent COVID-19 was sourced from the United States, Italy and Spain. T cells, B-cell-depleted T cells, or PBMCs provided the cDNA or gDNA that served as material.

Assay: immunoSEQ multiplex PCR; the TCRdb copy retains only in-frame clones and omits some. This table holds about 330,000 clones, approximately 88% found once. Clinical history reported by participants formed the basis on which cohorts were assigned. Germline V lookup: CDR1 SNHLY, CDR2 FYNNEI. The V gene lost 8 bases and the J gene lost 0 bases, with 14 bases spanning the gap. The CDR3 extends over 15 amino acids. The sequenced material came from PBMCs or T cells enriched from blood (not recorded which). The V and J genes are TRBV2 and TRBJ1-5; D is uncertain. The sequence came from a man aged 25-45 years who had recovered from COVID-19. For the CDR3, the DNA is TGTGCCAGCGGAAACAGTTATTATAGCAATCAGCCCCAGCATTTT. As protein: CASGNSYYSNQPQHF.